A single sample gave rise to the 32 T cell receptor beta chains below, sequenced in a study of T cell responses to AZD1222 COVID-19 vaccine. The data were produced by immunoSEQ multiplex PCR, yet TCRdb's version contains in-frame clones alone and is incomplete. This table has 100,000 or so clones, more than 75% appearing once. The sequences come from peripheral blood, collected on day 0 of AZD1222 vaccination. The receptors here all came from an adult in good health.

As for this clone: This CDR3 is missing its conserved last phenylalanine or tryptophan, likely due to a read error. It is unclear where the CDR3 begins or ends on the DNA, so no DNA is shown, and the CDR3 is as TCRdb lists it. V and J are TRBV28 and TRBJ1-2; TRBD1 is the table's D call and was not checked against the DNA. The CDR3 extends over 12 residues, inclusive of both ends. Germline-derived CDR1 and CDR2 are MDHEN and SYDVKM. Here the CDR3 reads CASSQQSRDRIL.

The V and J genes are TRBV4-1 and TRBJ1-6; D is unresolved. Germline V gene sequence: CDR1 MGHRA, CDR2 YSYEKL. CDR3 size: 13 residues. V gave up 0 bases and J gave up 6 bases, with 3 bases separating them. The CDR3 nucleotides read TGCGCCAGCAGCCAAGATCCTAATTCACCCCTCCACTTT. It is translated as CASSQDPNSPLHF.

This clone was seen just once. Additional DNA sequences in this sample encode the identical CDR3. The genes are TRBV19 and TRBJ1-5; a possible D gene is TRBD1 (6 bases). The length of the CDR3 is 14 residues. CDR1 is LNHDA, CDR2 SQIVND, per germline (reference sequence). The germline V and J ends were trimmed by 2 bases and 4 bases, with 9 bases remaining between them. The CDR3 spells CASSIQGPNQPQHF. CDR3 coding DNA: TGTGCCAGTAGTATACAGGGGCCAAATCAGCCCCAGCATTTT.

The chain uses TRBV27 and TRBJ2-7; no definite D call. The V and J ends lost 2 bases and 6 bases respectively, with 5 bases between them. Germline V gives CDR1 MNHEY, CDR2 SMNVEV (reference sequence). The CDR3 has 11 amino acids. CDR3: CASSLSREQYF. The CDR3 nucleotides read TGTGCCAGCAGTTTAAGCCGCGAGCAGTACTTC.

The chain joins TRBV7-3 to TRBJ2-1, with TRBD2 matching over 7 bases. In germline, CDR1 is SGHTA, CDR2 FQGTGA. The J segment lost 2 bases and the V segment lost 5 bases, leaving 9 bases of the junction unmatched. The CDR3 loop spans 16 amino acids. This chain's CDR3 is CASSPYSSGPYNEQFF. In DNA, the CDR3 is TGTGCCAGCAGCCCTTACTCTAGCGGACCCTACAATGAGCAGTTCTTC.

The V and J genes are TRBV5-6 and TRBJ1-6; 8 bases fit TRBD1. Germline lookup yields CDR1 SGHDT and CDR2 YYEEEE. The CDR3 extends over 14 amino acids. The J segment lost 7 bases and the V segment lost 5 bases, leaving 5 bases of the junction unmatched. This CDR3 is CASRRGQVNSPLHF. CDR3 DNA: TGTGCCAGCAGACGGGGACAGGTCAATTCACCCCTCCACTTT.

The chain employs TRBV27 and TRBJ2-7; D is ambiguous. The germline V gene encodes CDR1 MNHEY and CDR2 SMNVEV (reference sequence). The ends were cut back, 0 bases at V and 3 bases at J, with 9 bases in the middle. This CDR3 has 14 residues. CDR3 amino acids: CASSLSITGYEQYF. CDR3 DNA sequence: TGTGCCAGCAGTTTATCCATCACCGGCTACGAGCAGTACTTC.

This clone was seen once. The chain joins TRBV7-2 to TRBJ2-7; 10 bases are a match to TRBD1. The J segment lost 6 bases and the V segment lost 5 bases, leaving 7 bases of the junction unmatched. Germline CDR1 reads SGHTA; CDR2 reads FQGNSA. CDR3 length equals 14 residues. CDR3 nucleotides: TGTGCCAGCAGCGTCGGACAGGGGGAAGGCGAGCAGTACTTC. It codes for CASSVGQGEGEQYF.

In its sample, this clone was seen a few times. J is TRBJ2-7 and V is TRBV5-6, with D possibly TRBD1 on 5 matching bases. CDR1 is SGHDT, CDR2 YYEEEE, per germline. V lost 7 bases to trimming and J lost 4 bases, with 18 bases between them. The CDR3 contains 14 residues. CDR3 in amino acids: CASGAGMAMYEQYF. Written as DNA, the CDR3 is TGTGCCAGCGGAGCAGGGATGGCGATGTACGAGCAGTACTTC.

The chain couples TRBV12-3 or TRBV12-4 to TRBJ2-3; 7 bases map to TRBD1. Losses at the gene ends were 6 bases for V and 3 bases for J; bases not matched to a gene: 3. This CDR3 spans 13 amino acids. CDR3 bases: TGTGCCAGCAGGCAGACAGGGACAGATACGCAGTATTTT. It translates to CASRQTGTDTQYF.

The chain recombines TRBV5-8 with TRBJ2-5, with D perhaps matching TRBD1 or TRBD2 (5 bases each). The CDR3 totals 14 residues. The ends were cut back, 1 base at V and 3 bases at J, with 10 bases in the middle. The germline CDR1 and CDR2 sequences are SGHTS and YDEGEE. The CDR3 loop is CASSLWGTKETQYF. In nucleotides, the CDR3 is TGTGCCAGCAGCTTGTGGGGGACGAAAGAGACCCAGTACTTC.

CDR3 sequence: CGSSGYTGELFF. The CDR3 DNA is TGTGGCTCTAGCGGTTACACCGGGGAGCTGTTTTTT. The chain employs TRBV11-3 and TRBJ2-2; 7 bases fit TRBD2. Germline V gene sequence: CDR1 SGHNT, CDR2 YENEEA. This CDR3 has 12 residues.

This clone was recorded a few times. V usage is TRBV28 and J usage is TRBJ1-5; possibly TRBD1 for D (5 bases). CDR3 length: 20 residues. Per germline, CDR1 MDHEN and CDR2 SYDVKM. The ends were cut back, 5 bases at V and 4 bases at J, with 30 bases in the middle. The CDR3 is CASSPLPGPVQPQANQPQHF. The CDR3 DNA follows: TGTGCCAGCAGTCCGCTGCCGGGACCGGTCCAACCCCAAGCTAATCAGCCCCAGCATTTT.

The chain joins TRBV3-1 (or the pseudogene TRBV3-2) to TRBJ2-7; D possibly uses TRBD1 or TRBD2 (5 bases each). Germline CDR1 reads LGHDT; CDR2 reads YNNKEL (reference sequence). V lost 1 base and J 6 bases, leaving 16 bases between the germline ends. The length of the CDR3 is 15 residues. In nucleotides, the CDR3 is TGTGCCAGCAGCCAAGTTGGGACCAGGGTATCCGAGCAGTACTTC. Protein product: CASSQVGTRVSEQYF.

A single count supports this clone. The chain has TRBV5-1 and TRBJ2-3; tentatively, D is TRBD2 (7 bases). The germline V gene has CDR1 SGHRS and CDR2 YFSETQ. V was cut by 7 bases and J by 4 bases, with 16 bases left in between. This CDR3 is built from 14 residues. The CDR3, as DNA: TGCGCCAGCGTCGTGGGGGGGCAAGCAGATACGCAGTATTTT. Its translation is CASVVGGQADTQYF.

The gene calls are TRBV2 and TRBJ2-7; 12 bases line up with TRBD2. Trimming removed 9 bases from V and 1 base from J; junction bases left unmatched: 7. Germline CDR1 and CDR2: SNHLY and FYNNEI. CDR3 length equals 15 residues. In DNA form, the CDR3 reads TGTGCCAGTAAGAGGACTAGCGGGACGTCCTACGAGCAGTACTTC. This encodes CASKRTSGTSYEQYF.

Points on this clone: An end of the junction does not agree with germline; a read error may underlie this. The gene calls are TRBV18 and TRBJ1-1; 7 bases are a match to TRBD1. The CDR3 length is 14 residues. Germline V lookup: CDR1 KGHSH, CDR2 LQKENI. The CDR3 DNA sequence: TGTGCCAGCTCACCTAGGGGACAGAACGCTGAAGCTTTCTTT. As protein: CASSPRGQNAEAFF.

The rearrangement joins TRBV19 to TRBJ1-5, with 8 bases matching TRBD1. This CDR3 comprises 18 residues. V shed 0 bases and J 1 base; nucleotides not matched to a gene: 8. The germline CDR1 and CDR2 sequences are LNHDA and SQIVND (reference sequence). The CDR3 loop reads CASSIDPDRGPSNQPQHF. The CDR3, as DNA: TGTGCCAGTAGTATAGACCCCGACAGGGGCCCAAGCAATCAGCCCCAGCATTTT.

The table lists this clone with a count of one. The chain uses TRBV5-6 and TRBJ1-1; D possibly corresponds to TRBD1 (5 bases). This CDR3 region has 15 residues. The V and J ends lost 0 bases and 1 base respectively, with 10 bases between them. Germline loops: CDR1 SGHDT, CDR2 YYEEEE. DNA of the CDR3: TGTGCCAGCAGCTTGGGTTGGGGCCAGAACACTGAAGCTTTCTTT. Its translation is CASSLGWGQNTEAFF. Filled out from reference TRBV5-6 and TRBJ1-1, the complete variable domain reads DAGVTQSPTHLIKTRGQQVTLRCSPKSGHDTVSWYQQALGQGPQFIFQYYEEEERQRGNFPDRFSGHQFPNYSSELNVNALLLGDSALYLCASSLGWGQNTEAFFGQGTRLTVV.

The chain couples TRBV11-2 to TRBJ1-1, with D perhaps TRBD1 (6 bases). Looked up from germline, CDR1 is SGHAT and CDR2 is FQNNGV. This CDR3 is 15 amino acids long. Trimming cost V 1 base and J 2 bases, with 11 bases left between them. Here the CDR3 DNA reads TGTGCCAGCAGCTTAGGCCCCAGGGGAAACACTGAAGCTTTCTTT. Its translation: CASSLGPRGNTEAFF. Filled out from reference TRBV11-2 and TRBJ1-1, the complete variable domain reads EAGVAQSPRYKIIEKRQSVAFWCNPISGHATLYWYQQILGQGPKLLIQFQNNGVVDDSQLPKDRFSAERLKGVDSTLKIQPAKLEDSAVYLCASSLGPRGNTEAFFGQGTRLTVV.

This chain uses TRBV29-1 with TRBJ2-7; 8 bases fit TRBD2. CDR1 and CDR2 (germline): SQVTM, ANQGSEA. J lost 2 bases, V lost 1 base, and 4 bases had no gene match. This CDR3 has 14 amino acids. Here the CDR3 DNA reads TGCAGCGTTGAAGTGAGCGGGAGCCCCTACGAGCAGTACTTC. This codes for CSVEVSGSPYEQYF.

The V and J genes are TRBV9 and TRBJ1-4; the match to TRBD1 covers 7 bases. With 0 bases clipped from V and 6 bases from J, the junction kept 11 bases outside the gene matches. The germline CDR1 and CDR2 sequences are SGDLS and YYNGEE. This CDR3 contains 17 residues. CDR3 loop: CASSVALQATGDEKLFF. CDR3 DNA sequence: TGTGCCAGCAGCGTAGCACTCCAGGCCACAGGGGATGAAAAACTGTTTTTT.

This clone was detected only once. The chain recombines TRBV27 with TRBJ2-1, with 9 bases identical to TRBD1. The germline gives CDR1 MNHEY, CDR2 SMNVEV (reference sequence). The CDR3 is 15 amino acids. The V gene end was trimmed by 4 bases and the J gene end by 8 bases; junction bases not matched to a gene: 9. The CDR3 DNA sequence: TGTGCCAGCAGTTCGTCCGGGACAGGGTTCTATGAGCAGTTCTTC. Its protein is CASSSSGTGFYEQFF.

The rearrangement joins TRBV27 to TRBJ2-7; D gene ambiguous. Trimming shortened V by 5 bases and J by 2 bases, and 13 bases separated the two germline ends. Germline V gene data show CDR1 as MNHEY and CDR2 as SMNVEV (reference sequence). The CDR3 runs 14 residues. Here the CDR3 reads CASSRTGKTYEQYF. Written as DNA, the CDR3 is TGTGCCAGCAGTCGCACCGGCAAGACCTACGAGCAGTACTTC.

This clone has just one count. The rearrangement uses TRBV23-1 and TRBJ2-7; D is unresolved. TRBV23-1 falls under the ORF class, with uncertain function. Trimming took 0 bases from V and 0 from J, leaving 12 bases between them. The CDR3 is 16 amino acids. CDR3 coding DNA: TGCGCCAGCAGTCAATCGATAGCCCACCGCTCCTACGAGCAGTACTTC. Amino acid sequence: CASSQSIAHRSYEQYF.

This clone was found a few times. CDR3 region: CAVASGDTGELFF. The CDR3 bases are TGTGCAGTGGCGAGCGGGGACACCGGGGAGCTGTTTTTT. The chain has TRBV6-4 and TRBJ2-2, with 7 bases aligning to TRBD2. Germline CDR1 reads MRHNA; CDR2 reads SNTAGT. The CDR3 has 13 amino acids.

The rearrangement joins TRBV28 to TRBJ2-6, with TRBD1 identical over 8 bases. Germline loops: CDR1 MDHEN, CDR2 SYDVKM. The CDR3 loop spans 15 amino acids. The V and J ends lost 5 bases and 2 bases, in that order; junction bases with no gene match: 2. This chain's CDR3 is CASSQQGAGANVLTF. In DNA form, the CDR3 reads TGTGCCAGCAGTCAACAGGGGGCTGGGGCCAACGTCCTGACTTTC.

The CDR3 nucleotides read TGTGCCAGCAGCCTGGATGGACTGGGAGATGAAAAACTGTTTTTT. It yields the protein CASSLDGLGDEKLFF. The J gene is TRBJ1-4, the V gene TRBV7-9; the D is unclear. Trimming removed 5 bases from V and 6 bases from J, with 16 bases in between. CDR1 SEHNR and CDR2 FQNEAQ come from the germline V gene (reference sequence). The CDR3 is made up of 15 amino acids.

The V call is TRBV28, the J call TRBJ1-2; D gene uncertain. Trimming took 7 bases from V and 2 from J, leaving 11 bases between them. The germline gives CDR1 MDHEN, CDR2 SYDVKM. The CDR3 spans 13 residues. This CDR3 is CASKGGSNYGYTF. The CDR3 DNA is TGTGCCAGCAAAGGAGGGAGCAACTATGGCTACACCTTC.

The rearrangement joins TRBV28 to TRBJ1-2; 8 bases align to TRBD1. CDR1 is MDHEN and CDR2 is SYDVKM in the germline V gene. There are 19 residues in the CDR3. The V segment lost 6 bases and the J segment 4 bases; nucleotides outside the gene matches: 22. Written as DNA, the CDR3 is TGTGCCAGCAGCACTATATTTTCCTCCCAGGGACAGGCCTCCTATGGCTACACCTTC. This translates into CASSTIFSSQGQASYGYTF.

This clone was seen just once. V usage is TRBV19 and J usage is TRBJ2-2; D tentatively fits TRBD1 or TRBD2 (6 bases each). With 2 bases removed from V and 5 bases from J, the gap between germline ends came to 24 bases. From germline, CDR1 is LNHDA and CDR2 SQIVND (reference sequence). The CDR3 consists of 19 residues. The CDR3 sequence is CASSILYEWGPGGTGELFF. CDR3 coding DNA: TGTGCCAGTAGTATACTATATGAGTGGGGGCCTGGAGGGACCGGGGAGCTGTTTTTT.

The chain combines TRBV2 with TRBJ1-5; 9 bases fit TRBD1. The CDR3 contains 15 residues. The germline V gene has CDR1 SNHLY and CDR2 FYNNEI. Trimming removed 6 bases from V and 3 bases from J; junction bases left unmatched: 6. The CDR3 bases are TGTGCCAGCAGCGCTTGGACAGGGGACAATCAGCCCCAGCATTTT. It specifies CASSAWTGDNQPQHF.